Shown below are 23 T cell receptor beta chains from a single sample sequenced in a study of T cells in Graves' hyperthyroidism and ophthalmopathy. Template material for amplifying TCR beta CDR3 regions consisted of RNA transcripts. An initial round of RT-PCR targeting the TCR CDR3 relied on the HTBI primer set. TCRdb re-derived calls from the multiplex PCR reads in MiXCR, one entry per CDR3 protein. The table lists around 300,000 distinct CDR3 sequences, 15% of them singletons. The sequencing input was blood. All receptors come from a woman aged 45 to 65 with Graves' hyperthyroidism that later progressed to Graves' ophthalmopathy.

This clonotype was seen many times. This chain links TRBV28 with TRBJ1-2, with TRBD1 matching over 12 bases. Trimming took 4 bases from V and 2 from J; bases not matched to a gene: 14. CDR1 and CDR2 from the germline V gene are MDHEN and SYDVKM. The CDR3 totals 19 residues. The CDR3 DNA follows: TGTGCCAGCAGTTCGGTGGTGGGACAGGGGGCGCTTGCCAACTATGGCTACACCTTC. Protein: CASSSVVGQGALANYGYTF.

This clonotype was seen more than once but under ten times. The V and J genes are TRBV5-6 and TRBJ2-2; the D is unclear. The CDR3 is 15 residues long. V shed 4 bases and J shed 0 bases, with 10 bases lying between them. Germline V lookup: CDR1 SGHDT, CDR2 YYEEEE. CDR3 sequence: CASSPPVSNTGELFF. The CDR3 DNA is TGTGCCAGCAGCCCGCCTGTTTCGAACACCGGGGAGCTGTTTTTT.

This chain links TRBV6-5 with TRBJ2-3; 8 bases are a match to TRBD1. V shed 4 bases, J shed 1 base, and the junction held 7 bases outside the gene matches. Germline V gene data show CDR1 as MNHEY and CDR2 as SVGAGI. The CDR3 is 16 residues long. CDR3 residues: CASSSIGQGGTDTQYF. In nucleotides, the CDR3 is TGTGCCAGCAGTTCCATAGGACAGGGTGGCACAGATACGCAGTATTTT.

Of note for this clonotype: A read error may account for a junction end that differs from germline. The rearrangement joins TRBV18 to TRBJ2-5; 7 bases fit TRBD1. This CDR3 is 15 amino acids long. The V gene's germline CDR1 is KGHSH and CDR2 LQKENI. The CDR3 nucleotides read TGTGCCAGCTCACCTGACAGGGTGGTCCAAGGGACCCAGTACTTC. This sequence encodes CASSPDRVVQGTQYF.

In its sample, this clonotype was seen a few times. Written as DNA, the CDR3 is TGTGCCAGCAGCCCGGACAGGGGCTACACCGGGGAGCTGTTTTTT. Translated, it gives CASSPDRGYTGELFF. This chain connects TRBV12-3 or TRBV12-4 to TRBJ2-2; the match to TRBD1 covers 9 bases. This CDR3 comprises 15 residues. The junction had 5 bases not matched to a gene; V was cut back by 6 bases and J by 3 bases.

Regarding this clonotype: This could be a read error, since a much larger clone is one nucleotide away. The chain couples TRBV15 to TRBJ2-1, with D perhaps matching TRBD1 (5 bases). V lost 3 bases and J lost 6, with 21 bases in between. This CDR3 contains 17 residues. Germline CDR1 is LNHNV and CDR2 is YYDKDF (reference sequence). CDR3 DNA sequence: TGTGCCACCAGCAGGGCTTTCAGGGCCGTCAGGACCAATGAGCAGTTCTTC. Translating it yields CATSRAFRAVRTNEQFF. Full variable domain (rest looked up from reference TRBV15 and TRBJ2-1): DAMVIQNPRYQVTQFGKPVTLSCSQTLNHNVMYWYQQKSSQAPKLLFHYYDKDFNNEADTPDNFQSRRPNTSFCFLDIRSPGLGDTAMYLCATSRAFRAVRTNEQFFGPGTRLTVL.

There are many counts of this clonotype. The chain recombines TRBV30 with TRBJ1-2; D remains ambiguous. Looked up from germline, CDR1 is GTSNPN and CDR2 is SVGIG (reference sequence). Deletions cut 2 bases from V and 2 bases from J, with 6 bases between. This CDR3 contains 12 residues. The CDR3 DNA reads as TGTGCCTGGAGTCCCTGGAACTATGGCTACACCTTC. Residues: CAWSPWNYGYTF. Looking up the rest from reference TRBV30 and TRBJ1-2 gives the full variable domain: SQTIHQWPATLVQPVGSPLSLECTVEGTSNPNLYWYRQAAGRGLQLLFYSVGIGQISSEVPQNLSASRPQDRQFILSSKKLLLSDSGFYLCAWSPWNYGYTFGSGTRLTVV.

V is TRBV6-1 and J is TRBJ2-2; no firm D call. With 3 bases removed from V and 4 bases from J, the gap between germline ends came to 9 bases. The CDR3 consists of 14 residues. The V gene's germline CDR1 is MNHNS and CDR2 SASEGT. CDR3 bases: TGTGCCAGCAGTGAGAGCCTCATCACCGGGGAGCTGTTTTTT. The encoded protein is CASSESLITGELFF.

This clonotype was observed at least ten times. The genes are TRBV2 and TRBJ2-5; 7 nucleotides line up with TRBD1. Losses at the gene ends were 1 base for V and 4 bases for J; bases not matched to a gene: 0. CDR3 length equals 13 residues. The V gene's germline CDR1 is SNHLY and CDR2 FYNNEI. CDR3 bases: TGTGCCAGCAGTGAAGGACAGGGAGAGACCCAGTACTTC. Protein sequence: CASSEGQGETQYF.

This chain uses TRBV27 with TRBJ2-5; D unclear. In germline, CDR1 is MNHEY, CDR2 SMNVEV (reference sequence). V was clipped by 2 bases and J by 5 bases, with 12 bases between them. This CDR3 contains 14 residues. The CDR3 coding sequence is TGTGCCAGCAGTTTAAGTATTAGCCTGGAGACCCAGTACTTC. Translated: CASSLSISLETQYF.

This clonotype was detected ten times or more. V gene TRBV28 combines with J gene TRBJ1-2; no firm D call. Germline CDR1 reads MDHEN; CDR2 reads SYDVKM. Trimming shortened V by 6 bases and J by 5 bases, and 4 bases separated the two germline ends. There are 10 residues in the CDR3. The CDR3 reads CASRGYGYTF. The CDR3 DNA follows: TGTGCCAGCAGGGGGTATGGCTACACCTTC.

At least ten counts were recorded for this clonotype. V and J are TRBV20-1 and TRBJ2-7; D remains ambiguous. V was pared by 0 bases and J by 5 bases, with 11 bases between. Germline assignment: CDR1 DFQATT and CDR2 SNEGSKA (reference sequence). This CDR3 region has 13 residues. This chain's CDR3 is CSARDLADHEQYF. The DNA of the CDR3 is TGCAGTGCTAGAGATTTGGCGGACCACGAGCAGTACTTC.

In this sample, this clonotype turned up a few times. The chain links TRBV7-2 to TRBJ2-7; D is possibly TRBD1 or TRBD2 (6 bases each). The CDR3 totals 16 residues. V was clipped by 1 base and J by 4 bases, with 17 bases between them. Germline loops: CDR1 SGHTA, CDR2 FQGNSA. The CDR3, as DNA: TGTGCCAGCAGCTTAGGAGGGGGGAGTTTGGCTTACGAGCAGTACTTC. It codes for CASSLGGGSLAYEQYF.

This clonotype showed up many times. J is TRBJ1-1 and V is TRBV5-8; D is unclear. The CDR3 contains 13 residues. Germline V gene data show CDR1 as SGHTS and CDR2 as YDEGEE. Trimming stripped 0 bases from V and 6 bases from J, with 9 bases between. The CDR3 here is CASSLAAEAEAFF. As DNA, the CDR3 is TGTGCCAGCAGCTTGGCCGCCGAGGCTGAAGCTTTCTTT. Full variable domain (rest looked up from reference TRBV5-8 and TRBJ1-1): EAGVTQSPTHLIKTRGQQATLRCSPISGHTSVYWYQQALGLGLQFLLWYDEGEERNRGNFPPRFSGRQFPNYSSELNVNALELEDSALYLCASSLAAEAEAFFGQGTRLTVV.

This clonotype was seen many times. The genes are TRBV5-1 and TRBJ2-7, with D perhaps matching TRBD1 or TRBD2 (5 bases each). Germline V lookup: CDR1 SGHRS, CDR2 YFSETQ. V lost 4 bases and J 2 bases, leaving 10 bases between the germline ends. This CDR3 contains 13 residues. CDR3 nucleotide sequence: TGCGCCAGCAGCAAAGGGGACCCCTACGAGCAGTACTTC. Translating it yields CASSKGDPYEQYF.

At least ten counts were recorded for this clonotype. The chain joins TRBV2 to TRBJ2-5; TRBD2 matches at 8 bases. Germline V gene lookup returns CDR1 SNHLY and CDR2 FYNNEI. With 2 bases clipped from V and 5 bases from J, the junction kept 7 bases outside the gene matches. This CDR3 is 15 amino acids long. The chain's CDR3 is CASSESGLEYETQYF. CDR3 nucleotide sequence: TGTGCCAGCAGTGAATCGGGACTAGAATACGAGACCCAGTACTTC.

A few counts support this clonotype. CDR3 in DNA: TGCGCCAGCAGCCAGGAGCCCACAGGGAACTATGGCTACACCTTC. Its translation is CASSQEPTGNYGYTF. J is TRBJ1-2 and V is TRBV4-1; tentatively, D is TRBD1 (6 bases). Germline CDR1 MGHRA, CDR2 YSYEKL. The V end lost 3 bases, the J end lost 2 bases, and 13 bases lay between the germline ends. The CDR3 has 15 amino acids.

In this sample, this clonotype turned up many times. This chain links TRBV7-2 with TRBJ2-3; unclear D gene. Germline CDR1 is SGHTA and CDR2 is FQGNSA. The CDR3 consists of 13 residues. With 1 base removed from V and 5 bases from J, the gap between germline ends came to 7 bases. Here the CDR3 reads CASSLERRDTQYF. CDR3 coding DNA: TGTGCCAGCAGCTTAGAACGGAGAGATACGCAGTATTTT.

This clonotype appeared many times. The V call is TRBV24-1, the J call TRBJ1-2; maybe TRBD1 (5 bases). With 3 bases removed from V and 8 bases from J, the gap between germline ends came to 15 bases. Germline CDR1 reads KGHDR; CDR2 reads SFDVKD. The CDR3 covers 14 residues. In DNA form, the CDR3 reads TGTGCCACCAGTGATACCGGGGCAGCGAGAGGCTACACCTTC. Its protein is CATSDTGAARGYTF.

In this sample, this clonotype turned up many times. This rearrangement joins TRBV2 to TRBJ2-1, with 16 nucleotides matching TRBD2. The CDR3 runs to 13 residues. Germline CDR1 is SNHLY and CDR2 is FYNNEI. With V trimmed by 7 bases and J by 15 bases, 6 bases remained unmatched. In DNA form, the CDR3 reads TGTGCCAGCATTGGGACTAGCGGGAGGGTACGGTTCTTC. Amino acid sequence: CASIGTSGRVRFF.

This clonotype was seen ten or more times. V is TRBV3-1 and J is TRBJ2-5; 7 bases agree with TRBD1. The germline V gene has CDR1 LGHDT and CDR2 YNNKEL (reference sequence). J gave up 5 bases and V 3 bases, and 6 bases lay outside the gene matches. The CDR3 runs 14 residues. The CDR3 region is CASSQTGKGETQYF. The CDR3 DNA reads TGTGCCAGCAGCCAGACAGGGAAAGGGGAGACCCAGTACTTC.

This clonotype was observed at least ten times. The CDR3 DNA sequence: TGTGCCAGCCGAGGTTTCACTGAAGCTTTCTTT. It is translated as CASRGFTEAFF. The genes are TRBV18 and TRBJ1-1, with D uncertain. The CDR3 length is 11 residues. V lost 8 bases and J lost 4, with 8 bases in between. Germline V gene lookup returns CDR1 KGHSH and CDR2 LQKENI.

In its sample, this clonotype was seen many times. The chain recombines TRBV30 with TRBJ2-1; D not certain. The germline V gene encodes CDR1 GTSNPN and CDR2 SVGIG (reference sequence). V gave up 4 bases and J gave up 5 bases, with 15 bases separating them. CDR3 length equals 14 residues. The CDR3 coding sequence is TGTGCCTGGACGATCCGGACCCAGGACAATGAGCAGTTCTTC. Encoded protein: CAWTIRTQDNEQFF.